A single sample is the source of the 21 T cell receptor beta chains below, sequenced in a study of blood T cell repertoires in COVID-19. Profiling relied on immunoSEQ multiplex PCR, and the TCRdb table lists in-frame clones only, not all of them. The sample yields 100,000 to 120,000 clones, 87% seen once. Specimen: peripheral blood. The origin of the receptors is a human donor in a cohort sampled during active COVID-19.

V is TRBV19 and J is TRBJ2-2; TRBD2 matches 9 bases. Germline V gene data show CDR1 as LNHDA and CDR2 as SQIVND (reference sequence). With 10 bases clipped from V and 7 bases from J, the junction kept 16 bases outside the gene matches. The CDR3 runs 16 residues. As DNA, the CDR3 is TGTGCCACCTCAGTGGTAGCGGGAGAGATGGGCGGGGAGCTGTTTTTT. Translated, it gives CATSVVAGEMGGELFF.

V and J are TRBV30 and TRBJ1-3, with D hard to call. The V gene lost 4 bases and the J gene lost 2 bases, with 9 bases spanning the gap. The CDR3 spans 13 residues. CDR1 and CDR2 (germline): GTSNPN, SVGIG (reference sequence). CDR3 sequence: CAWTEAAGNTIYF. CDR3 DNA: TGTGCCTGGACAGAGGCCGCTGGAAACACCATATATTTT.

The J gene is TRBJ1-4, the V gene TRBV7-9; D gene uncertain. The germline gives CDR1 SEHNR, CDR2 FQNEAQ (reference sequence). The CDR3 contains 13 residues. The germline V and J ends were trimmed by 2 bases and 7 bases, with 8 bases remaining between them. The CDR3 here is CASSLSGGEKLFF. The CDR3 DNA reads TGTGCCAGCAGCTTATCGGGTGGTGAAAAACTGTTTTTT. The whole variable domain, remainder taken from reference TRBV7-9 and TRBJ1-4, is DTGVSQNPRHKITKRGQNVTFRCDPISEHNRLYWYRQTLGQGPEFLTYFQNEAQLEKSRLLSDRFSAERPKGSFSTLEIQRTEQGDSAMYLCASSLSGGEKLFFGSGTQLSVL.

The chain recombines TRBV6-2 or TRBV6-3 with TRBJ2-7; no definite D call. Germline V gene data show CDR1 as MNHEY and CDR2 as SVGEGT. Trimming removed 0 bases at V and 3 bases at J, with 12 bases between. The CDR3 spans 15 residues. The CDR3: CASSYSSTIVYEQYF. The CDR3 DNA follows: TGTGCCAGCAGTTACTCGAGCACTATCGTCTACGAGCAGTACTTC.

The CDR3 DNA reads TGTGCCAGCAGCTTAGCCCGATTGAGCTATGGCTACACCTTC. Its protein product is CASSLARLSYGYTF. J is TRBJ1-2 and V is TRBV11-2; no reliable D call. CDR3 size: 14 residues. CDR1 is SGHAT and CDR2 is FQNNGV in the germline V gene. The V end lost 1 base, the J end lost 4 bases, and 10 bases lay between the germline ends.

The chain employs TRBV27 and TRBJ2-7, with 8 bases identical to TRBD1. V gave up 6 bases and J gave up 1 base; unmatched junction bases: 5. This CDR3 has 14 amino acids. Germline CDR1 and CDR2: MNHEY and SMNVEV (reference sequence). CDR3 region: CASRSTGGSYEQYF. CDR3 nucleotide sequence: TGTGCCAGCAGGAGTACAGGGGGGTCCTACGAGCAGTACTTC.

The chain couples TRBV18 to TRBJ1-6; a weak D match, TRBD1 (6 bases). Germline V CDR1 and CDR2: KGHSH, LQKENI. This CDR3 has 15 amino acids. Trimming stripped 3 bases from V and 5 bases from J, with 11 bases between. The CDR3 sequence: CASSPSRTDNSPLHF. The CDR3 DNA reads as TGTGCCAGCTCACCCTCGCGGACAGATAATTCACCCCTCCACTTT. Full variable domain (outside the CDR3, taken from reference TRBV18 and TRBJ1-6): NAGVMQNPRHLVRRRGQEARLRCSPMKGHSHVYWYRQLPEEGLKFMVYLQKENIIDESGMPKERFSAEFPKEGPSILRIQQVVRGDSAAYFCASSPSRTDNSPLHFGNGTRLTVT.

The gene calls are TRBV3-1 (or the pseudogene TRBV3-2) and TRBJ1-6; a weak D match, TRBD1 (5 bases). The CDR3 has 18 amino acids. The V gene lost 0 bases and the J gene lost 4 bases, with 16 bases spanning the gap. In germline, CDR1 is LGHDT, CDR2 YNNKEL (reference sequence). The CDR3 here is CASSQDLGGRGYNSPLHF. As DNA, the CDR3 is TGTGCCAGCAGCCAAGATTTGGGGGGTCGGGGTTATAATTCACCCCTCCACTTT.

This clone has a single count. The chain is built from TRBV6-5 and TRBJ2-1; no reliable D call. The V gene's germline CDR1 is MNHEY and CDR2 SVGAGI. The CDR3 has 14 residues. V was cut by 7 bases and J by 9 bases, with 19 bases left in between. CDR3 nucleotides: TGTGCCAGCACCGACCGGTCGCTAGGCCTTGAGCAGTTCTTC. Protein: CASTDRSLGLEQFF.

This chain joins TRBV21-1 and TRBJ1-2; TRBD1 is the table's D call, not checked against the DNA. TRBV21-1 is a listed pseudogene. This CDR3 has 16 residues. CDR3 nucleotide sequence: TGTGCCAGCAGCAAAGCGAGGGACAGGGGGAGCTATGGCTACACCTTC. Translating gives CASSKARDRGSYGYTF.

V usage is TRBV6-1 and J usage is TRBJ2-1; 9 bases agree with TRBD2. Trimming removed 0 bases from V and 3 bases from J; junction bases left unmatched: 0. CDR1 and CDR2 from the germline V gene are MNHNS and SASEGT. CDR3 length: 15 amino acids. As DNA, the CDR3 is TGTGCCAGCAGTGAAGCTAGCGGGGGCTACAATGAGCAGTTCTTC. Its translation: CASSEASGGYNEQFF.

The V and J genes are TRBV5-1 and TRBJ2-1; D gene unclear. With 4 bases removed from V and 9 bases from J, the gap between germline ends came to 17 bases. The CDR3 spans 14 residues. Germline loops: CDR1 SGHRS, CDR2 YFSETQ. Here the CDR3 DNA reads TGCGCCAGCAGCCTGGATTCTGCCTACGGTGAGCAGTTCTTC. Translation: CASSLDSAYGEQFF.

This chain connects TRBV5-1 to TRBJ2-5, with 10 bases lining up with TRBD1. The CDR3 is made up of 15 amino acids. In germline, CDR1 is SGHRS, CDR2 YFSETQ. Trimming cost V 0 bases and J 4 bases; bases outside gene matches: 3. The CDR3 region has the DNA TGCGCCAGCAGCTTGGGGGACAGGGGAATAGAGACCCAGTACTTC. The encoded protein is CASSLGDRGIETQYF. Based on the CDR3 plus reference TRBV5-1 and TRBJ2-5, the full variable domain is KAGVTQTPRYLIKTRGQQVTLSCSPISGHRSVSWYQQTPGQGLQFLFEYFSETQRNKGNFPGRFSGRQFSNSRSEMNVSTLELGDSALYLCASSLGDRGIETQYFGPGTRLLVL.

The rearrangement links TRBV7-3 to TRBJ2-3; D may be TRBD1 (6 bases). Germline V CDR1 and CDR2: SGHTA, FQGTGA. The ends were cut back, 1 base at V and 6 bases at J, with 14 bases in the middle. The CDR3 sequence is 15 residues long. The CDR3 loop is CASSLSPGQGDTQYF. Written as DNA, the CDR3 is TGTGCCAGCAGCTTAAGTCCAGGCCAGGGGGATACGCAGTATTTT.

This rearrangement joins TRBV3-1 (or the pseudogene TRBV3-2) to TRBJ2-7; D ambiguous. V gave up 1 base and J gave up 1 base, with 8 bases separating them. The germline gives CDR1 LGHDT, CDR2 YNNKEL (reference sequence). The CDR3 has 14 residues. This CDR3 is CASSQGLRSYEQYF. The DNA for the CDR3 is TGTGCCAGCAGCCAAGGACTCCGATCCTACGAGCAGTACTTC.

The rearrangement links TRBV28 to TRBJ1-6, with D perhaps matching TRBD1 (6 bases). The CDR3 is 15 amino acids. Trimming took 8 bases from V and 9 from J, leaving 20 bases between them. Germline CDR1 MDHEN, CDR2 SYDVKM. The CDR3 sequence is CASRIQGQGLSPLHF. The CDR3 coding sequence is TGTGCCAGCCGCATCCAGGGGCAGGGCCTTTCACCCCTCCACTTT.

This chain connects TRBV27 to TRBJ2-4; perhaps TRBD2 as D (6 bases). Trimming shortened V by 5 bases and J by 1 base, and 18 bases separated the two germline ends. CDR3 length equals 17 residues. The V gene's germline CDR1 is MNHEY and CDR2 SMNVEV (reference sequence). The CDR3 protein is CASSAGIGQGAKNIQYF. In DNA form, the CDR3 reads TGTGCCAGCAGTGCGGGAATAGGTCAAGGGGCCAAAAACATTCAGTACTTC.

This chain joins TRBV11-2 and TRBJ2-1, with 12 bases identical to TRBD2. The germline V gene has CDR1 SGHAT and CDR2 FQNNGV. The V segment lost 3 bases and the J segment 3 bases; nucleotides outside the gene matches: 3. The CDR3 has 16 residues. The CDR3 DNA reads as TGTGCCAGCAGCTTCGGACTAGCGGGAAACTACAATGAGCAGTTCTTC. Protein: CASSFGLAGNYNEQFF. The full variable domain, in which reference TRBV11-2 and TRBJ2-1 provide the parts outside the CDR3, is EAGVAQSPRYKIIEKRQSVAFWCNPISGHATLYWYQQILGQGPKLLIQFQNNGVVDDSQLPKDRFSAERLKGVDSTLKIQPAKLEDSAVYLCASSFGLAGNYNEQFFGPGTRLTVL.

This chain links TRBV18 with TRBJ2-2; D might be TRBD2 (6 bases). The CDR3 spans 16 residues. Per germline, CDR1 KGHSH and CDR2 LQKENI. Trimming removed 0 bases at V and 6 bases at J, with 14 bases between. The CDR3 nucleotides read TGTGCCAGCTCACCACCGTCTGCGGGGCCCGCCGGGGAGCTGTTTTTT. It translates to CASSPPSAGPAGELFF.

In this sample, this clone turned up once. The V gene is TRBV5-1, the J gene TRBJ2-7, with 9 bases fitting TRBD1. The CDR3 contains 16 residues. The J segment lost 3 bases and the V segment lost 1 base, leaving 8 bases of the junction unmatched. Germline V gives CDR1 SGHRS, CDR2 YFSETQ. This CDR3 is CASSLSGTGRNYEQYF. The CDR3 bases are TGCGCCAGCAGCTTGAGCGGGACAGGGCGTAACTACGAGCAGTACTTC.

This sequence joins TRBV18 and TRBJ1-1; TRBD1 might be the D (5 bases). Germline CDR1 is KGHSH and CDR2 is LQKENI. The CDR3 is made up of 14 amino acids. V was trimmed by 5 bases and J by 0 bases, leaving 10 bases between them. The CDR3 reads CASSATVLNTEAFF. CDR3 DNA: TGTGCCAGCTCAGCGACAGTCTTGAACACTGAAGCTTTCTTT.